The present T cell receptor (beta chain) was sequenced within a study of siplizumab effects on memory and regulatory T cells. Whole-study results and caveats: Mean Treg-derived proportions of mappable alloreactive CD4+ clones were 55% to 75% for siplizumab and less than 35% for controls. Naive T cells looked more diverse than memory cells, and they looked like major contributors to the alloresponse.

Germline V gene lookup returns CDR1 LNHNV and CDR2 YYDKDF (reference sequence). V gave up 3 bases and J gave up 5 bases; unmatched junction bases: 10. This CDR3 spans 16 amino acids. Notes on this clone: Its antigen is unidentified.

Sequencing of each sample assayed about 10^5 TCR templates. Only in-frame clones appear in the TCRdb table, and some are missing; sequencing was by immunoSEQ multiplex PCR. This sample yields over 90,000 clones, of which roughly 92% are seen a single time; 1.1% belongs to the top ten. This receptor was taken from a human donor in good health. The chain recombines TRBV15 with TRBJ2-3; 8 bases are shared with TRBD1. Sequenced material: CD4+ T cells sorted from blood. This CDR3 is CATSRLTQGVVDTQYF. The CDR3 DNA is TGTGCCACCAGCAGGCTCACACAGGGGGTTGTAGATACGCAGTATTTT.